The 5 T cell receptor beta chains below were found in one sample sequenced in a study of monozygotic twins with inflammatory bowel disease. TCRdb re-analyzed the 5' RACE reads; it lists each CDR3 protein once, without DNA. The sample features some 440,000 distinct CDR3 sequences, with 2.4% in its top ten. Sequenced material: blood. The origin of the receptors is a human donor with ulcerative colitis or Crohn's disease, or a healthy co-twin of an affected twin (not recorded which).

The chain joins TRBV5-6 to TRBJ2-6. The CDR3 runs 16 residues. Germline assignment: CDR1 SGHDT and CDR2 YYEEEE. The CDR3 sequence: CASTDRPSSGANVLTF.

This chain joins TRBV7-2 and TRBJ1-1; the D gene TCRdb calls, TRBD1, cannot be checked with no DNA. Germline V gene sequence: CDR1 SGHTA, CDR2 FQGNSA. This CDR3 has 13 amino acids. CDR3 protein: CASSLGQTNEAFF.

The V gene is TRBV5-1, the J gene TRBJ2-3; the D gene TCRdb calls, TRBD1, cannot be checked with no DNA. Germline V gene sequence: CDR1 SGHRS, CDR2 YFSETQ. This CDR3 spans 15 amino acids. Here the CDR3 reads CASSLGGISADTQYF.

This chain uses TRBV2 with TRBJ2-6; TCRdb indicates TRBD1, and absent DNA this call remains unverified. The CDR3 runs to 16 residues. Germline CDR1 reads SNHLY; CDR2 reads FYNNEI. The CDR3 protein is CASTRGGDSGANVLTF.

The V call is TRBV28, the J call TRBJ2-1; no DNA is available, so the TRBD1 call from TCRdb remains unchecked. Germline CDR1 MDHEN, CDR2 SYDVKM. The CDR3 has 14 residues. CDR3 residues: CASIPAQFPNEQFF.